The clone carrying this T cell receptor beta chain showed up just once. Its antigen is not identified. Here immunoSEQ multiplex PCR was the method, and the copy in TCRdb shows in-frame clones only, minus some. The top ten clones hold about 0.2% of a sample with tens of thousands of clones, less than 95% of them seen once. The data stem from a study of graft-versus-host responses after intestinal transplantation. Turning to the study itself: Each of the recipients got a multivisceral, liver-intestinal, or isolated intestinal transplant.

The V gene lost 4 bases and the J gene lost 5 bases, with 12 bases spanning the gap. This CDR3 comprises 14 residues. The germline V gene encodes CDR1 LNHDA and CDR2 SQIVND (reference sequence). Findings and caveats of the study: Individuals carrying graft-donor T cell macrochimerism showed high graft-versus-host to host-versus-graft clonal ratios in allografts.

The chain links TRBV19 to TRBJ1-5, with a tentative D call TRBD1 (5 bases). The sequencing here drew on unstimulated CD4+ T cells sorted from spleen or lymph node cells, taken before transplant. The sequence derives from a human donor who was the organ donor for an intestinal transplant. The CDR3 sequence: CASSNTGKDQPQHF. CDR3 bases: TGTGCCAGTAGTAATACAGGTAAAGATCAGCCCCAGCATTTT. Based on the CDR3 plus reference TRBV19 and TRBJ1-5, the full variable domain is DGGITQSPKYLFRKEGQNVTLSCEQNLNHDAMYWYRQDPGQGLRLIYYSQIVNDFQKGDIAEGYSVSREKKESFPLTVTSAQKNPTAFYLCASSNTGKDQPQHFGDGTRLSIL.